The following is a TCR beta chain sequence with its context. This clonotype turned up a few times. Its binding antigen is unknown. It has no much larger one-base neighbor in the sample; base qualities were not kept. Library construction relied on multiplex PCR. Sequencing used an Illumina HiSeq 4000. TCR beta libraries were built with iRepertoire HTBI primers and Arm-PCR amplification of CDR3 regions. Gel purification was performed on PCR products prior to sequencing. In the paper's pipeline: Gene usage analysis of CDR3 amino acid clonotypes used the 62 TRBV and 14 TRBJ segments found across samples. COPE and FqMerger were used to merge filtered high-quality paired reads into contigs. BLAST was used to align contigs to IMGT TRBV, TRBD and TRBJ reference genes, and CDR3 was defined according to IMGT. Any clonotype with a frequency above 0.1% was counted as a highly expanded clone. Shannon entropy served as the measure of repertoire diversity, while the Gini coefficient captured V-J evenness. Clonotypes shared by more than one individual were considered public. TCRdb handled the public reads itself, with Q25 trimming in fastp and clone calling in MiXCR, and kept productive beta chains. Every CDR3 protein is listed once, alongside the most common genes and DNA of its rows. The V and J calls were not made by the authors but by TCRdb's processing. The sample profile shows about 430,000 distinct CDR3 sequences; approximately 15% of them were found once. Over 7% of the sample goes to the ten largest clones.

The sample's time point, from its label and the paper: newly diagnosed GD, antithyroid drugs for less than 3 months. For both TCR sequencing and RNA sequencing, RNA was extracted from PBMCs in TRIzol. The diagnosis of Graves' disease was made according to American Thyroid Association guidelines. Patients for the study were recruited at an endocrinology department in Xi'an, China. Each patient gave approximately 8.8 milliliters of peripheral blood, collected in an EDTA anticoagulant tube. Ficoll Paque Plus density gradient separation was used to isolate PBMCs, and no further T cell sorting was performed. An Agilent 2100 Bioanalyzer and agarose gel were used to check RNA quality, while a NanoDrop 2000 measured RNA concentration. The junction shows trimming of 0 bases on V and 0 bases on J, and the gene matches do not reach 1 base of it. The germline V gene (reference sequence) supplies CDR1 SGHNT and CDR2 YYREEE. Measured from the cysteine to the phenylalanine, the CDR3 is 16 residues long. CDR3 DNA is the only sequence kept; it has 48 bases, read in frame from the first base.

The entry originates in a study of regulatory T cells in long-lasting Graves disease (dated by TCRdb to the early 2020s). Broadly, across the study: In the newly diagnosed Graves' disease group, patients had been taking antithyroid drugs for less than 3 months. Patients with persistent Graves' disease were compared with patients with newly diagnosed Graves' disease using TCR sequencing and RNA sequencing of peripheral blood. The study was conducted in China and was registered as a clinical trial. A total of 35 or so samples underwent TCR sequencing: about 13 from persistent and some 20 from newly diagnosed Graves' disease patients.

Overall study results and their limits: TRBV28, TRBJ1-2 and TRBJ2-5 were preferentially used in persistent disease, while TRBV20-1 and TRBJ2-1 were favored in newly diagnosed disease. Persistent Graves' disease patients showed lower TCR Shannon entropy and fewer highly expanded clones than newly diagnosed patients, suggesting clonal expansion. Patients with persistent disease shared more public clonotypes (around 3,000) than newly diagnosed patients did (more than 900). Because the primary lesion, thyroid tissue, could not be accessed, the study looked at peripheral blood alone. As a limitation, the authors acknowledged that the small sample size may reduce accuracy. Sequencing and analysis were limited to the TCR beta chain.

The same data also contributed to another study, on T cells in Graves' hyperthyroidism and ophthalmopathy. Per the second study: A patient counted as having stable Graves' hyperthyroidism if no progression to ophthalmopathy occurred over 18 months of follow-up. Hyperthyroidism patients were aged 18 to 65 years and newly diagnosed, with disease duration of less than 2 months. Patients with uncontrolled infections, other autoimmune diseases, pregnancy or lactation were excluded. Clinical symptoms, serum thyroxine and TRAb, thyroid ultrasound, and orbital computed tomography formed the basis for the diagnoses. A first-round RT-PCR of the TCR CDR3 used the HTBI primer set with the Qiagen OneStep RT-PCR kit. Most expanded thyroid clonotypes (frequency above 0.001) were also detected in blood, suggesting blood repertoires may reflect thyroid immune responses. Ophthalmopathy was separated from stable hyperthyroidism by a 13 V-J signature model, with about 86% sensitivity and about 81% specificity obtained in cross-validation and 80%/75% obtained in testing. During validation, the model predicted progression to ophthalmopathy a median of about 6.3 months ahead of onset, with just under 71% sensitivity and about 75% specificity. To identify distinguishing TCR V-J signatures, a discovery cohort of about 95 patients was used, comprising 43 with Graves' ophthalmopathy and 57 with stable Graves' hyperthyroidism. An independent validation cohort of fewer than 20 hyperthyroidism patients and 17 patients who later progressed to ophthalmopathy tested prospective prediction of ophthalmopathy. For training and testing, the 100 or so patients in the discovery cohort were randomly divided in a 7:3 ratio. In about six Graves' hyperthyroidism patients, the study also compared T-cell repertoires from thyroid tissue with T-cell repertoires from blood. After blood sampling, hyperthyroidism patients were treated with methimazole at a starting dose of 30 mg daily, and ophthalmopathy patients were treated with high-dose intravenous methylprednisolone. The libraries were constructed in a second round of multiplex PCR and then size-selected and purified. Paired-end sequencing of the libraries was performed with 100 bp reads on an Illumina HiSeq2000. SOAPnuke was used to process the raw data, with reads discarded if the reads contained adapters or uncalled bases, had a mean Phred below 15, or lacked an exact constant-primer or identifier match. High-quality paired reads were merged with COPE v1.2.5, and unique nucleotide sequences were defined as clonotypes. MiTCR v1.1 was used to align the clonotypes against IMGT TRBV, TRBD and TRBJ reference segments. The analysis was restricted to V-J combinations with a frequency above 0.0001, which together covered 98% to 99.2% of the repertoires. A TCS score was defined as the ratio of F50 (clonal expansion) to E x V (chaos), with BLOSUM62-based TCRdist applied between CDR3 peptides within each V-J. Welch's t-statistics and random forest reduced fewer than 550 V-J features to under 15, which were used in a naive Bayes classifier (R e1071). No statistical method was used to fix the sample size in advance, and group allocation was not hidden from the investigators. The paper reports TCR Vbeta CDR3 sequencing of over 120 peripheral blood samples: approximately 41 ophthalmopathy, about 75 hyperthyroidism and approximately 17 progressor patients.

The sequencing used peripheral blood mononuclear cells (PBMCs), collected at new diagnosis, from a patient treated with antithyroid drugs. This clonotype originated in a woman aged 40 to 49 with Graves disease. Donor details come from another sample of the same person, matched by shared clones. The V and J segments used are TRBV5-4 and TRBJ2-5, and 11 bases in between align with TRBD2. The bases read TGTGCCAGCAGCTTGGCTAGCGGGAGGAACCAAGAGACCCAGTACTTC. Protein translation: CASSLASGRNQETQYF.